The next 5 T cell receptor beta chains were all read from a single sample in a study of sequential checkpoint blockade in melanoma. The sample's treatment: randomized to nivolumab then ipilimumab (arm A) or the reverse (arm B). TCRdb's table, derived via immunoSEQ multiplex PCR, lists solely in-frame clones and lacks some. The sample lists around 25,000 clones, roughly 82% seen once, with 11% in the top ten. The sequenced sample was CD8+ T cells sorted from blood (inferred from file names), obtained from a patient given nivolumab and ipilimumab in sequence. These receptors were obtained from a human donor with melanoma.

This clone was observed a single time. The chain recombines TRBV7-2 with TRBJ1-4; D may be TRBD1 (5 bases). Germline V gene lookup returns CDR1 SGHTA and CDR2 FQGNSA. Trimming pared 2 bases from V and 8 bases from J, leaving 15 bases between. The CDR3 spans 15 residues. The CDR3 sequence is CASSLWQGKVEKLFF. Here the CDR3 DNA reads TGTGCCAGCAGCTTATGGCAGGGAAAGGTGGAAAAACTGTTTTTT.

The CDR3 nucleotides read TGTGCCAGCTCACCATCACAGGTGGGGACTGAAGCTTTCTTT. This translates into CASSPSQVGTEAFF. The chain joins TRBV18 to TRBJ1-1; D is possibly TRBD1 (5 bases). V gave up 2 bases and J gave up 5 bases, with 12 bases separating them. This CDR3 has 14 residues. Looked up from germline, CDR1 is KGHSH and CDR2 is LQKENI.

This clone showed up just a few times. The rearrangement joins TRBV27 to TRBJ1-5, with 8 bases aligning to TRBD1. The germline V gene has CDR1 MNHEY and CDR2 SMNVEV (reference sequence). This CDR3 spans 14 amino acids. The junction had 1 base not matched to a gene; V was cut back by 6 bases and J by 0 bases. CDR3 bases: TGTGCCAGCAGCGGACAGGGTAGCAATCAGCCCCAGCATTTT. Translating gives CASSGQGSNQPQHF.

A single count supports this clone. This chain links TRBV20-1 with TRBJ2-7; no clear D gene. The CDR3 is 11 residues long. The V end lost 3 bases, the J end lost 4 bases, and 7 bases lay between the germline ends. Germline lookup yields CDR1 DFQATT and CDR2 SNEGSKA (reference sequence). The CDR3 bases are TGCAGTGCTAGTATTCTTTACGAGCAGTACTTC. Amino acid sequence: CSASILYEQYF.

V gene TRBV27 combines with J gene TRBJ2-1; D may be TRBD1 (8 bases). Germline V gene sequence: CDR1 MNHEY, CDR2 SMNVEV (reference sequence). The CDR3 is made up of 17 amino acids. Trimming removed 6 bases from V and 2 bases from J, with 20 bases in between. The CDR3 coding sequence is TGTGCCAGCAGCGGCACAGGGGGGGCGCGGACCTACAATGAGCAGTTCTTC. Translation: CASSGTGGARTYNEQFF.